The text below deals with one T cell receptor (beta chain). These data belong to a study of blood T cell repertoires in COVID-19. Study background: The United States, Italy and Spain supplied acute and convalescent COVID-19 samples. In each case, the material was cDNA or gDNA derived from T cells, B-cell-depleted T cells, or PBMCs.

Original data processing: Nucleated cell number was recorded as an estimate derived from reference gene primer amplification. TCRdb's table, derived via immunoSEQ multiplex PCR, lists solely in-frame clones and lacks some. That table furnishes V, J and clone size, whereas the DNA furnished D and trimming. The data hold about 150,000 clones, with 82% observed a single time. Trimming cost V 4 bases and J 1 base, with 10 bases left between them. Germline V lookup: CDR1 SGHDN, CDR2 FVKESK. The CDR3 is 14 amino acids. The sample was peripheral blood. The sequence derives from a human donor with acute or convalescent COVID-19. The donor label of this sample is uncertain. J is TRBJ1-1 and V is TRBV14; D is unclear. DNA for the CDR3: TGTGCCAGCAGCCTTAAGCGGGGGAACACTGAAGCTTTCTTT. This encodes CASSLKRGNTEAFF.